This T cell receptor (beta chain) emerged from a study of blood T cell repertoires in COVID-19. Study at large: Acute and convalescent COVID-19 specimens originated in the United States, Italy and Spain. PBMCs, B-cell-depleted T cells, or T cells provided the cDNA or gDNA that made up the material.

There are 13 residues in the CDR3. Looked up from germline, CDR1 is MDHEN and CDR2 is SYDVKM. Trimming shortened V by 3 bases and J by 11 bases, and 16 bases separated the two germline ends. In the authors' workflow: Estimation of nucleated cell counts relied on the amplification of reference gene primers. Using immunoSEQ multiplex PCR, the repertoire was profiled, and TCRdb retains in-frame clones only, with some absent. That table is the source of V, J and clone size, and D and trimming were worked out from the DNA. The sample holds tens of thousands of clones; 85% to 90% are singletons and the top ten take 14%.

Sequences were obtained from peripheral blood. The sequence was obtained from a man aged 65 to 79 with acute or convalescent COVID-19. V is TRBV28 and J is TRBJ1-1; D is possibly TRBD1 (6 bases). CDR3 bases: TGTGCCAGCAGTTTGGACAGTAACAGCTTGGCTTTCTTT. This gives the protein CASSLDSNSLAFF.